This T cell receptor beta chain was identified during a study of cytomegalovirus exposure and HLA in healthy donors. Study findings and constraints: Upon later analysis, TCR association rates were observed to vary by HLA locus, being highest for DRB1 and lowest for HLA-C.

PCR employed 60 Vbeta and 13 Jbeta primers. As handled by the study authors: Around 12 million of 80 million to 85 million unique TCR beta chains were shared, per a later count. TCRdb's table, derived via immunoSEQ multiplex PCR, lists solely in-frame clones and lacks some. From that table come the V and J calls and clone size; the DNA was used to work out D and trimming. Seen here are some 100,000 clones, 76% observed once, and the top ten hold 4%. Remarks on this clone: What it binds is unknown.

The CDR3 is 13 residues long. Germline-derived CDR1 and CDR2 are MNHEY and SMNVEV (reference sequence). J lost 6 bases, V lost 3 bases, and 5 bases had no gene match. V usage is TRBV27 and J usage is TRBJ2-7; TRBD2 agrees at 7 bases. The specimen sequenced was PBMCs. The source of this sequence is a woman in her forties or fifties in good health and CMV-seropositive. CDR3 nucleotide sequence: TGTGCCAGCAGTTTTGTGGGGGAGGGCGAGCAGTACTTC. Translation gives CASSFVGEGEQYF.